The present T cell receptor (beta chain) was sequenced within a study of cytomegalovirus exposure and HLA in healthy donors. Study conclusions and caveats: The authors reported that TCR beta sequences could predict HLA-A and HLA-B alleles. These predictions were accurate for most subjects in the first cohort. Reports described diagnosis of cytomegalovirus status by the classifier as highly specific and sensitive. In vitro work confirmed that three CMV-associated chains recognize CMV antigens.

Concerning this clone: Its antigen remains unknown.

Primers included in the PCR were 60 Vbeta and 13 Jbeta primers. Repertoires were generated with immunoSEQ multiplex PCR, while TCRdb's copy carries only in-frame clones and drops some. The sample records around 150,000 clones, 80% being singletons. Donors showed nominal health when sampled, although they likely had unrecorded immune exposures. The sequenced material came from PBMCs. The sequence was collected from a man aged 40-55 years in good health and CMV-seropositive.

The CDR3 loop is CASSYSGRATNEKLFF. CDR3 coding DNA: TGCGCCAGCAGCTACTCAGGGAGGGCAACTAATGAAAAACTGTTTTTT. The chain links TRBV5-1 to TRBJ1-4; a weak D match, TRBD1 (5 bases). Germline V gives CDR1 SGHRS, CDR2 YFSETQ. The V end was cut by 3 bases, the J end by 0 bases, with 12 bases between. The CDR3 consists of 16 residues. Filled out from reference TRBV5-1 and TRBJ1-4, the complete variable domain reads KAGVTQTPRYLIKTRGQQVTLSCSPISGHRSVSWYQQTPGQGLQFLFEYFSETQRNKGNFPGRFSGRQFSNSRSEMNVSTLELGDSALYLCASSYSGRATNEKLFFGSGTQLSVL.